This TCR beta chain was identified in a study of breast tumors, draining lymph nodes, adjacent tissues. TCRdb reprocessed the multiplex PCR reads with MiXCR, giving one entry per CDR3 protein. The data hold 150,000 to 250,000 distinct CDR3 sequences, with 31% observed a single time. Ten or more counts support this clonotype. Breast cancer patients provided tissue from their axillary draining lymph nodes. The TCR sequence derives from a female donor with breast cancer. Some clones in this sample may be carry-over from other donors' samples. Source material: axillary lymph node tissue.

CDR3 loop: CASSERRGQRNEQFF. CDR3 DNA: TGTGCCAGCAGTGAAAGGAGGGGGCAGAGGAATGAGCAGTTCTTC. The chain couples TRBV6-4 to TRBJ2-1, with D perhaps TRBD1 (7 bases). This CDR3 has 15 amino acids. CDR1 and CDR2 (germline): MRHNA, SNTAGT. The ends were cut back, 3 bases at V and 7 bases at J, with 16 bases in the middle.